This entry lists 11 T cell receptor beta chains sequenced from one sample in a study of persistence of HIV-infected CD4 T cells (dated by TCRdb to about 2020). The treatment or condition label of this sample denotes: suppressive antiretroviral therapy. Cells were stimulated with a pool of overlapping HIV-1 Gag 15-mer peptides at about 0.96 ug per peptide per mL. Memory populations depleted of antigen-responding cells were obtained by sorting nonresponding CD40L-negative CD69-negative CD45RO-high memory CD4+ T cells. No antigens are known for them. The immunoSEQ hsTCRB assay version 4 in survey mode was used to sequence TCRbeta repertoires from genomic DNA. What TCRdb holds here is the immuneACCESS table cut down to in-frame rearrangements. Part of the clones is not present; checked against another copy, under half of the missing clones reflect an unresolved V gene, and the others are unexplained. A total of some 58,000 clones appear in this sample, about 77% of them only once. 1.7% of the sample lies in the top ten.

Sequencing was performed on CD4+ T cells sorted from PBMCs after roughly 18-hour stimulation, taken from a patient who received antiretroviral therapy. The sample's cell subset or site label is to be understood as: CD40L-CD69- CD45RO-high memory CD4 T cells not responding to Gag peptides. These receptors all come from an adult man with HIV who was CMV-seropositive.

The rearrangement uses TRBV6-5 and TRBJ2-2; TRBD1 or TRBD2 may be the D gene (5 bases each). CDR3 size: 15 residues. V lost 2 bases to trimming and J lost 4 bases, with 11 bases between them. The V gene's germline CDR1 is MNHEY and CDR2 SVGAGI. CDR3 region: CASSYEGRSTGELFF. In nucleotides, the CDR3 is TGTGCCAGCAGTTACGAGGGACGGAGCACCGGGGAGCTGTTTTTT.

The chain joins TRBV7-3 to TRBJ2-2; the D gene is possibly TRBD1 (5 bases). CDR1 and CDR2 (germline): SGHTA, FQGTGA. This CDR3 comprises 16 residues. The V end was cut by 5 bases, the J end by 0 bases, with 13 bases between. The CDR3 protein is CASSLDRGSNTGELFF. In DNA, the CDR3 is TGTGCCAGCAGCCTTGACAGAGGATCGAACACCGGGGAGCTGTTTTTT.

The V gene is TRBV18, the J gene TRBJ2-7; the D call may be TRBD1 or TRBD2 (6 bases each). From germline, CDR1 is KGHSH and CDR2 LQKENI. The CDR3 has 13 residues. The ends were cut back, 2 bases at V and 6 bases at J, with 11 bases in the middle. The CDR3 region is CASSPSRGREQYF. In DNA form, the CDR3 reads TGTGCCAGCTCACCATCACGGGGGCGCGAGCAGTACTTC.

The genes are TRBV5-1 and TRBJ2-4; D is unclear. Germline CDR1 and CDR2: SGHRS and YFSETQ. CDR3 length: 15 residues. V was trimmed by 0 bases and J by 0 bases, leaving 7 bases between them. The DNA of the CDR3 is TGCGCCAGCAGCTTGGGAGTCCCAGCCAAAAACATTCAGTACTTC. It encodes CASSLGVPAKNIQYF.

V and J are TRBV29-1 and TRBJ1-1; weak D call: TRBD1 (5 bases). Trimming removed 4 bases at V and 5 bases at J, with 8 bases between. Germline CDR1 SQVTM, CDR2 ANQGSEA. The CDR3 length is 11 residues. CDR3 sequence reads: CSVVGGTEAFF. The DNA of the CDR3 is TGCAGCGTTGTGGGGGGTACTGAAGCTTTCTTT.

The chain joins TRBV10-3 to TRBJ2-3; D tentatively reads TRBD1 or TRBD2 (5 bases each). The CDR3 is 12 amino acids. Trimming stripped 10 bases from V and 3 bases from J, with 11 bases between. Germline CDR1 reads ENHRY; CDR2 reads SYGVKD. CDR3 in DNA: TGTGCCACGGGTGGGGGAACAGATACGCAGTATTTT. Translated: CATGGGTDTQYF.

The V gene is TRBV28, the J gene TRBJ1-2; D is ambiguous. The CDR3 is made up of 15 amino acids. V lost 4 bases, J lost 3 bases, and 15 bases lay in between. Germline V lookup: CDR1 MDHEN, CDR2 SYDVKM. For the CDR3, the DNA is TGTGCCAGCAGTTCCCTCTCCCCTCTAGACTATGGCTACACCTTC. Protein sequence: CASSSLSPLDYGYTF.

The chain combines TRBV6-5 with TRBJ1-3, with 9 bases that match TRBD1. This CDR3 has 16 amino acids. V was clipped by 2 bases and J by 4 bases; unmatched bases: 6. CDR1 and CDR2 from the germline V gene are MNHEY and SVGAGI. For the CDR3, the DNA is TGTGCCAGCAGTTACAGGGGACAGGGCAAGGGAAACACCATATATTTT. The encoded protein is CASSYRGQGKGNTIYF.

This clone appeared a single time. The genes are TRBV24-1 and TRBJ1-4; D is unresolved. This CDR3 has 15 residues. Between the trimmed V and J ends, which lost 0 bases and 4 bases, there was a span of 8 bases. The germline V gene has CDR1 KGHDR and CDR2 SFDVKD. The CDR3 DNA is TGTGCCACCAGTGATTTGGCGCAGCTTAATGAAAAACTGTTTTTT. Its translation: CATSDLAQLNEKLFF.

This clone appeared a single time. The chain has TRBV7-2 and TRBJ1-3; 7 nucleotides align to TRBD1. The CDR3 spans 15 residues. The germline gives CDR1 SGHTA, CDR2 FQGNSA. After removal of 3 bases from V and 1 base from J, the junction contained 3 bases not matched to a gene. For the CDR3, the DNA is TGTGCCAGCAGCTTTATACAGGGGTCTGGAAACACCATATATTTT. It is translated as CASSFIQGSGNTIYF.

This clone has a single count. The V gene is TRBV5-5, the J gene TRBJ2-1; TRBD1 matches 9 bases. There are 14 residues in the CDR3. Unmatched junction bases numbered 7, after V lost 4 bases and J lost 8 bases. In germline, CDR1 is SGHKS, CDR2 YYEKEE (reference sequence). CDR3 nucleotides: TGTGCCAGCAGCCTCCGGAGACAGGGGGATGAGCAGTTCTTC. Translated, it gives CASSLRRQGDEQFF.